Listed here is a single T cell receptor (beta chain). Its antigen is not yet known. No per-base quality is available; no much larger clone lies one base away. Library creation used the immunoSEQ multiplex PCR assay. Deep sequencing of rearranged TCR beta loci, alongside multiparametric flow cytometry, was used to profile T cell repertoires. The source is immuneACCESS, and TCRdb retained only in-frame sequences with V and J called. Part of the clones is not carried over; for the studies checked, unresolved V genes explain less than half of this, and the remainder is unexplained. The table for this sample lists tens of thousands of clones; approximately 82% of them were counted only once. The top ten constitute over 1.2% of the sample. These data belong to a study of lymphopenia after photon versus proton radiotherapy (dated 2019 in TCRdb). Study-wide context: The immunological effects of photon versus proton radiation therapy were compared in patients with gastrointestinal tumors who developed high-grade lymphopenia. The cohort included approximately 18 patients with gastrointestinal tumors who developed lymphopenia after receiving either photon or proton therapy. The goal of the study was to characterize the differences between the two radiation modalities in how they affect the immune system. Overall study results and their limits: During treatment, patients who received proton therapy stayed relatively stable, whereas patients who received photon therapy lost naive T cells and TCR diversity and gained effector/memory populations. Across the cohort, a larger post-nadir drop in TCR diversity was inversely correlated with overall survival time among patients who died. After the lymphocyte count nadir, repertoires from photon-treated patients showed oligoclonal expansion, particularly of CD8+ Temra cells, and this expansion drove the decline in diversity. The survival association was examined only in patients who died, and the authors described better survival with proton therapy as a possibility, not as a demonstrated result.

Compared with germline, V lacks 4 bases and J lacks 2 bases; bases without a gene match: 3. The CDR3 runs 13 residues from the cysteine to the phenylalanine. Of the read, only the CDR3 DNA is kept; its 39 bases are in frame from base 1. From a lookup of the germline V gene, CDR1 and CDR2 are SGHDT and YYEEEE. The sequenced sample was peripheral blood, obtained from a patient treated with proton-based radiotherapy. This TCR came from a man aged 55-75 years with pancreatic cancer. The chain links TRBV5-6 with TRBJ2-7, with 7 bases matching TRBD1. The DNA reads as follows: TGTGCCAGCAGCCCGGGACAGCCCTACGAGCAGTACTTC. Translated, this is CASSPGQPYEQYF.